These 9 T cell receptor beta chains share one sample of origin, sequenced in a study of blood T cell repertoires in COVID-19. Using immunoSEQ multiplex PCR, the repertoire was profiled, and TCRdb retains in-frame clones only, with some absent. The table has fewer than 600,000 clones, 89% seen once. The sequenced sample was peripheral blood. These receptors were obtained from a man between 18 and 29 years old with COVID-19, enrolled during active disease.

The chain recombines TRBV5-1 with TRBJ1-6, with 9 bases identical to TRBD1. The germline V gene has CDR1 SGHRS and CDR2 YFSETQ. V dropped 1 base and J dropped 10; count of bases not matched to a gene: 6. The CDR3 extends over 15 amino acids. The CDR3 DNA follows: TGCGCCAGCAGCTTGCAAAGGACAGGGGAGTCACCCCTCCACTTT. Its protein product is CASSLQRTGESPLHF.

The chain combines TRBV5-1 with TRBJ2-1, with 7 bases lining up with TRBD1. The CDR3 covers 17 residues. J was trimmed by 0 bases and V by 4 bases; bases with no gene match: 10. Germline V gene lookup returns CDR1 SGHRS and CDR2 YFSETQ. CDR3 nucleotides: TGCGCCAGCAGCCACCAACCGGGACAGAGCTCCTACAATGAGCAGTTCTTC. It specifies CASSHQPGQSSYNEQFF.

This clone occurred once. V gene TRBV5-1 combines with J gene TRBJ2-1; 9 nucleotides agree with TRBD2. The CDR3 is 16 residues long. After removal of 5 bases from V and 4 bases from J, the junction contained 10 bases not matched to a gene. Germline assignment: CDR1 SGHRS and CDR2 YFSETQ. The CDR3 sequence is CASRQETSGEYNEQFF. CDR3 coding DNA: TGCGCCAGCAGACAAGAGACTAGCGGAGAGTACAATGAGCAGTTCTTC.

The rearrangement joins TRBV19 to TRBJ2-3; 7 bases agree with TRBD1. In germline, CDR1 is LNHDA, CDR2 SQIVND (reference sequence). V trimming: 3 bases; J trimming: 5 bases; junction bases outside the gene matches: 8. The CDR3 loop spans 15 amino acids. Written as DNA, the CDR3 is TGTGCCAGTAGTATCTCTCGACAGGGACAAGATACGCAGTATTTT. Translation: CASSISRQGQDTQYF. Filled out from reference TRBV19 and TRBJ2-3, the complete variable domain reads DGGITQSPKYLFRKEGQNVTLSCEQNLNHDAMYWYRQDPGQGLRLIYYSQIVNDFQKGDIAEGYSVSREKKESFPLTVTSAQKNPTAFYLCASSISRQGQDTQYFGPGTRLTVL.

Comments on this clone: Distinct nucleotide sequences in the sample also encode this CDR3. The CDR3 DNA is TGTGCCAGCAGTCGGACAGGGGGGACTGAAGCTTTCTTT. Its protein is CASSRTGGTEAFF. The chain employs TRBV3-1 (or the pseudogene TRBV3-2) and TRBJ1-1; 10 bases align to TRBD1. V lost 6 bases to trimming and J lost 5 bases; unmatched junction nucleotides: 3. CDR1 LGHDT and CDR2 YNNKEL come from the germline V gene (reference sequence). The length of the CDR3 is 13 residues.

In nucleotides, the CDR3 is TGTGCCAGCAGCCAGGTCAGCACCGGGGAGCTGTTTTTT. Protein sequence: CASSQVSTGELFF. This rearrangement joins TRBV7-9 to TRBJ2-2; no reliable D call. CDR1 and CDR2 (germline): SEHNR, FQNEAQ (reference sequence). Trimming shortened V by 5 bases and J by 4 bases, and 8 bases separated the two germline ends. This CDR3 region has 13 residues.

The chain carries TRBV7-8 and TRBJ2-5; 10 bases are a match to TRBD2. The CDR3 covers 17 residues. Per the germline V gene, CDR1 is SGHVS and CDR2 is FQNEAQ. J was trimmed by 7 bases and V by 1 base; bases with no gene match: 12. The chain's CDR3 is CASSLVLSGGAKVTQYF. The DNA for the CDR3 is TGTGCCAGCAGCTTAGTCCTCAGCGGGGGGGCCAAGGTGACCCAGTACTTC.

V and J are TRBV7-9 and TRBJ2-2; tentatively, D is TRBD1 (5 bases). Germline CDR1 is SEHNR and CDR2 is FQNEAQ (reference sequence). This CDR3 comprises 14 residues. V was trimmed by 1 base and J by 6 bases, leaving 9 bases between them. DNA for the CDR3: TGTGCCAGCAGCTTAGTACAGGCCCCCGGGGAGCTGTTTTTT. Its protein product is CASSLVQAPGELFF.

The chain links TRBV6-5 to TRBJ2-7, with a possible D match to TRBD2 (5 bases). The CDR3 sequence is 14 residues long. Trimming removed 6 bases from V and 0 bases from J, with 12 bases in between. Looked up from germline, CDR1 is MNHEY and CDR2 is SVGAGI. In nucleotides, the CDR3 is TGTGCCAGCAGCCGGGAAACCTTCTCCTACGAGCAGTACTTC. Residues: CASSRETFSYEQYF.